This T cell receptor beta chain comes out of a study of radiotherapy plus CTLA-4 blockade in lung cancer. Across the study: Objective response rate was about 20%; disease control rate, around 30%. Points from the study as a whole: Response was reportedly best predicted by early blood T cell clone dynamics, with interferon-beta. Tumor-origin TCR clones grew in blood after radiotherapy plus ipilimumab.

Focal radiation was given together with CTLA-4 blockade (ipilimumab) to patients with chemo-refractory metastatic non-small-cell lung cancer. V lost 6 bases and J 6 bases, leaving 18 bases between the germline ends. CDR3 length equals 15 residues. Here immunoSEQ multiplex PCR was the method, and the copy in TCRdb shows in-frame clones only, minus some. The table records some 110,000 clones, more than 75% of them present only once. Note on this clone: Its target is unknown.

The sequence came from a human donor with non-small cell lung cancer that progressed on radiotherapy plus ipilimumab. Some clones in this sample may be carry-over from other donors' samples. This chain links TRBV23-1 with TRBJ1-5; TRBD1 is a possible D gene (6 bases). TRBV23-1 belongs to the ORF category, with a function that is uncertain. The sample consisted of peripheral blood, taken from a patient treated with radiotherapy plus ipilimumab. This CDR3 is CASSGQPRVIQPQHF. The CDR3 region has the DNA TGCGCCAGCAGCGGACAGCCCCGAGTTATTCAGCCCCAGCATTTT.